This T cell receptor beta chain was identified during a study of CXCR3-negative and CXCR3-positive naive CD8 T cells. The CDR3 extends over 13 amino acids. Germline V gives CDR1 SQVTM, CDR2 ANQGSEA. UMI-tagged TRB cDNA libraries were built via 5' RACE. TCRdb reprocessed the 5' RACE reads; each CDR3 protein has one entry and no DNA is given. In all, the sample yields 150,000 or so distinct CDR3 sequences. What was sequenced was naive CXCR3- CD8+ T cells from blood. Noted subset: CD45RO-CCR7+CD27+CD95- naive CD8+ T cells lacking CXCR3 (TNR3-). The rearrangement uses TRBV29-1 and TRBJ2-3; checking the TCRdb D call of TRBD1 is not possible without DNA. The receptor comes from a human donor in good health. Some clones in this sample may be carry-over from other donors' samples. The CDR3 loop is CSVDGRTGDTQYF.